One sample yielded the 3 T cell receptor beta chains listed below, sequenced in a study of CD8 T cells in Susac syndrome. RNA amounts of about 0.5 to 1 ug underwent reverse transcription with random hexamers. TCRdb reprocessed the immunoSEQ multiplex PCR reads with MiXCR, giving one entry per CDR3 protein. The sample records 70,000 to 95,000 distinct CDR3 sequences, 90% to 95% being singletons. Sample: CD8+ T cells from PBMCs. These receptors originate from a human donor with Susac syndrome.

This sequence joins TRBV20-1 and TRBJ2-1; D gene ambiguous. The CDR3 loop spans 15 amino acids. Trimming took off 0 bases at V and 1 base at J, with 10 bases between the two ends. Germline V lookup: CDR1 DFQATT, CDR2 SNEGSKA (reference sequence). CDR3 loop: CSARDLVGSYNEQFF. CDR3 DNA: TGCAGTGCTAGAGATCTGGTGGGATCCTACAATGAGCAGTTCTTC.

V is TRBV19 and J is TRBJ2-5; TRBD1 aligns across 7 bases. From germline, CDR1 is LNHDA and CDR2 SQIVND (reference sequence). CDR3 length: 15 residues. Trimming removed 7 bases from V and 2 bases from J; junction bases left unmatched: 10. This chain's CDR3 is CASKVGYRGQETQYF. The DNA of the CDR3 is TGTGCCAGTAAAGTCGGATACAGGGGACAAGAGACCCAGTACTTC. The full variable domain, its missing parts supplied by reference TRBV19 and TRBJ2-5, is DGGITQSPKYLFRKEGQNVTLSCEQNLNHDAMYWYRQDPGQGLRLIYYSQIVNDFQKGDIAEGYSVSREKKESFPLTVTSAQKNPTAFYLCASKVGYRGQETQYFGPGTRLLVL.

The genes are TRBV5-6 and TRBJ1-1; D perhaps matches TRBD1 (6 bases). Germline-derived CDR1 and CDR2 are SGHDT and YYEEEE. Trimming removed 1 base from V and 11 bases from J, with 15 bases in between. There are 13 residues in the CDR3. The CDR3, as DNA: TGTGCCAGCAGCTTGTGGGGGCCGGCAGGCGCTTTCTTT. Its protein product is CASSLWGPAGAFF.